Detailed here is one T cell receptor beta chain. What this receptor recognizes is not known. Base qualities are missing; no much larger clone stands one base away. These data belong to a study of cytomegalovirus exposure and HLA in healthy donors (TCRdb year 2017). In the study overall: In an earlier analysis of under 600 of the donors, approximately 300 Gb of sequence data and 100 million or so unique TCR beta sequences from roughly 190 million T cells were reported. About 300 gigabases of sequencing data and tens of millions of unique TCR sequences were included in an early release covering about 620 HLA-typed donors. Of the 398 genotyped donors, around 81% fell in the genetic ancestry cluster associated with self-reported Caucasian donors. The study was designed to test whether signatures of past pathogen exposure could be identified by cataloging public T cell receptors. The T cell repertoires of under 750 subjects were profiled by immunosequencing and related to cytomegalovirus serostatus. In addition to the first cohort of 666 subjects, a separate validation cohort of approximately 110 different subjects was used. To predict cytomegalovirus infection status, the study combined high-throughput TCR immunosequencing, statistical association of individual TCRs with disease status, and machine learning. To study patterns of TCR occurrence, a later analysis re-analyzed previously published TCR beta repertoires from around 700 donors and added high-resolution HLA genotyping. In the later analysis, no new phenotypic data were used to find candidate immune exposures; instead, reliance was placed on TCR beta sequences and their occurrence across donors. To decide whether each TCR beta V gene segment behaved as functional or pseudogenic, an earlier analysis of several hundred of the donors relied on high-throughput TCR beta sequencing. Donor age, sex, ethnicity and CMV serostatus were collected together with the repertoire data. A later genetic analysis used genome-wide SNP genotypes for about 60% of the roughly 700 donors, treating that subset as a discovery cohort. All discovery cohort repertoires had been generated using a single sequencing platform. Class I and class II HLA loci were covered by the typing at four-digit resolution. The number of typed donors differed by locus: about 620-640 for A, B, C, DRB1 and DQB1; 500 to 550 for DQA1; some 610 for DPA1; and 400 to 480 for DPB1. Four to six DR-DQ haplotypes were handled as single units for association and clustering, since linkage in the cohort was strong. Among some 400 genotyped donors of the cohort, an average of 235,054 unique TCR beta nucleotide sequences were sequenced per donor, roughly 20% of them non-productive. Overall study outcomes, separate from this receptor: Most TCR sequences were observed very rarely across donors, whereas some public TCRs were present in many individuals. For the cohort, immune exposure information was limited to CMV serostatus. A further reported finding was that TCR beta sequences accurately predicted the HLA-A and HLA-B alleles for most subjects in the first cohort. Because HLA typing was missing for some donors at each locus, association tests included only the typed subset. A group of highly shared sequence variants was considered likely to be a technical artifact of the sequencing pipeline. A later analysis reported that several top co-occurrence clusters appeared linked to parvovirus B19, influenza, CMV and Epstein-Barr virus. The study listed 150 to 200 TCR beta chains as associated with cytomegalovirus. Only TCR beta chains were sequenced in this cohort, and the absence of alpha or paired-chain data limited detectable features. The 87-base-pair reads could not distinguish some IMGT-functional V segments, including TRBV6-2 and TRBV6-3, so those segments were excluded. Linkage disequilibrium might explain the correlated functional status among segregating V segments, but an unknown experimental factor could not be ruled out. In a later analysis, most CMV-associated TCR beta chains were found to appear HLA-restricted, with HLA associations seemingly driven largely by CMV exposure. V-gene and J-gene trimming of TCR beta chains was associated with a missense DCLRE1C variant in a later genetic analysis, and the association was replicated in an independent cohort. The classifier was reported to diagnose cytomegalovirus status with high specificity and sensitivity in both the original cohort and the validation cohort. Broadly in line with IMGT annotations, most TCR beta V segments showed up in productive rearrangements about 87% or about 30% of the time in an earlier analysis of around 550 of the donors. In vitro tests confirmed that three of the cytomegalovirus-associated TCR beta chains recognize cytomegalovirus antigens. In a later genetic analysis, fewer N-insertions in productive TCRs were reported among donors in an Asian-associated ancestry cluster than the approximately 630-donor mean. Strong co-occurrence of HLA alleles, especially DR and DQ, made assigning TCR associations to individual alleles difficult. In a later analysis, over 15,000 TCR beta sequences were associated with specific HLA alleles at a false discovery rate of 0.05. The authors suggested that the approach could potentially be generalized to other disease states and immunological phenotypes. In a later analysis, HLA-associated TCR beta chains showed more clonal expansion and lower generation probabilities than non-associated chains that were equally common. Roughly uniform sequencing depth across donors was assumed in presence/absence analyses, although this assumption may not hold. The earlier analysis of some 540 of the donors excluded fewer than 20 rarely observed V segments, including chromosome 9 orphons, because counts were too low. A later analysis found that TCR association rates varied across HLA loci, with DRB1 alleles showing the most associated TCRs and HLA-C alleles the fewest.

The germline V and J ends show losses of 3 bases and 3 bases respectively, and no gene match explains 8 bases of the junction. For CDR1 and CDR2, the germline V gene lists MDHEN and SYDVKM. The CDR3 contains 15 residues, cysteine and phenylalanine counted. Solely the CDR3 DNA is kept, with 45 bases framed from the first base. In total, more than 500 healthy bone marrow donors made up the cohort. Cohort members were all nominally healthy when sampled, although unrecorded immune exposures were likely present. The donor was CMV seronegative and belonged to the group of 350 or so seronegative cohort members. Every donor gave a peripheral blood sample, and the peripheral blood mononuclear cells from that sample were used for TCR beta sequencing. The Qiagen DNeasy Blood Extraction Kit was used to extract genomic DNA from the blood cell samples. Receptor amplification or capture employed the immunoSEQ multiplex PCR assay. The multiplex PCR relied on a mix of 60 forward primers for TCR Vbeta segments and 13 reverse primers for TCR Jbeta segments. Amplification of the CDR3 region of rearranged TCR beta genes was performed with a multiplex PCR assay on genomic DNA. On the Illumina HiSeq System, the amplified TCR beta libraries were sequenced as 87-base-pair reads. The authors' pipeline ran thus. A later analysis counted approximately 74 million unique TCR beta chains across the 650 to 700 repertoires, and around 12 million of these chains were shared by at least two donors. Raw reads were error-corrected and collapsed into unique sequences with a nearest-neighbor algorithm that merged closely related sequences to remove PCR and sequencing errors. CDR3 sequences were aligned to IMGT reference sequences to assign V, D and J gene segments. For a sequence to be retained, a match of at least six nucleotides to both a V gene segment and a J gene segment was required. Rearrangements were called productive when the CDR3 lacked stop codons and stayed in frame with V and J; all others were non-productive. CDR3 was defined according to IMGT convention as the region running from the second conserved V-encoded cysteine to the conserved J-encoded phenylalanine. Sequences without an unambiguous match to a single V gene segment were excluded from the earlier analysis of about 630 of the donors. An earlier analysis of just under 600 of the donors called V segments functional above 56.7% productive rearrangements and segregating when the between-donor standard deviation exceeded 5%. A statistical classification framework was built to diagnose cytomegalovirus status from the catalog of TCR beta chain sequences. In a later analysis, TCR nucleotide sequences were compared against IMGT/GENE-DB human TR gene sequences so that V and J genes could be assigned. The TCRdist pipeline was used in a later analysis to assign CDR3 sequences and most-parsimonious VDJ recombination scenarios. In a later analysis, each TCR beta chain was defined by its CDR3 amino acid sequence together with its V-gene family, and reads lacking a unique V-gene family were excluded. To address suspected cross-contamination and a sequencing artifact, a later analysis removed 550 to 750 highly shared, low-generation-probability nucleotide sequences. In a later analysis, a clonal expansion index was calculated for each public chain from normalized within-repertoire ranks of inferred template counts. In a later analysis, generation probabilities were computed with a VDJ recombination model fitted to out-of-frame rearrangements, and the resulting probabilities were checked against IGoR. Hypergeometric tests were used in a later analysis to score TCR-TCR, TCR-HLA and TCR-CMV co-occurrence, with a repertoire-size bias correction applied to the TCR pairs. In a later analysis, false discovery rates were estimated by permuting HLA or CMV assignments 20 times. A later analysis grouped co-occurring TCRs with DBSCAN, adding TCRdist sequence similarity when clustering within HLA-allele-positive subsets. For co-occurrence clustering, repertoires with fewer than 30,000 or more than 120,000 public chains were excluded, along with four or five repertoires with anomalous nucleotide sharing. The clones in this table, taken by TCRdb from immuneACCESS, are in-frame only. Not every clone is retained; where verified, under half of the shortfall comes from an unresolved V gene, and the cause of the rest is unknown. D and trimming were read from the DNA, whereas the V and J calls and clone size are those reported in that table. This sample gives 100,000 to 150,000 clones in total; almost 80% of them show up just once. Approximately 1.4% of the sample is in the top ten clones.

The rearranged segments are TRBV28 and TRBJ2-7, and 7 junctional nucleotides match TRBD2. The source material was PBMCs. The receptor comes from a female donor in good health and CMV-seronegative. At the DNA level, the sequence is TGTGCCAGCAGTTTTGAGGGCGGGAGACGCTACGAGCAGTACTTC. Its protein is CASSFEGGRRYEQYF.